The clone carrying this TCR beta chain was recorded once. Time point defined: new active TB diagnosis, blood taken before or within 7 days of starting treatment. Positive smear microscopy and/or M. tuberculosis culture confirmed active disease. Per the germline V gene, CDR1 is LGHNA and CDR2 is YNFKEQ. V was pared by 0 bases and J by 0 bases, with 15 bases between. CDR3 size: 18 residues. This entry is derived from a study of T cells in tuberculosis. Generated by immunoSEQ multiplex PCR, the TCRdb table keeps only in-frame clones and is missing some. Of approximately 46,000 clones in the sample, more than 90% were seen once.

The sequence was collected from an adult with tuberculosis. Sequenced material: PBMCs, taken at tuberculosis diagnosis. The chain couples TRBV4-2 to TRBJ1-5; D perhaps matches TRBD1 (5 bases). CDR3 amino acids: CASSQDMQGGNSNQPQHF. The CDR3 DNA is TGTGCCAGCAGCCAAGATATGCAGGGCGGTAATAGCAATCAGCCCCAGCATTTT.